Listed below are T cell receptor beta chains from one sample, sequenced in a study of sequential checkpoint blockade in melanoma. Sequencing used immunoSEQ multiplex PCR; TCRdb keeps in-frame clones, though not all of them. The sample contains more than 9,500 clones, approximately 62% of which appear only once. The sample consisted of CD8+ T cells sorted from blood (inferred from file names), taken from a patient given nivolumab and ipilimumab in sequence. The receptors originated from a human donor with melanoma. The CDR3 runs from the conserved cysteine through the conserved F or W. A D gene is named only where the DNA matches it firmly. Where a row states a size, it is once, few, many or the class of an expanded clone; other rows omit it.

d_call	clone_size	v_call	j_call	cdr3_aa	cdr3_nt
NA	once	TRBV7-9	TRBJ2-1	CASSPPTSNEQFF	TGTGCCAGCAGCCCCCCCACGAGCAATGAGCAGTTCTTC
NA	NA	TRBV27	TRBJ1-6	CASSFWATGSNSPLHF	TGTGCCAGCAGTTTTTGGGCGACAGGCTCCAATTCACCCCTCCACTTT
TRBD1	NA	TRBV4-1	TRBJ2-3	CASSPPDRADTQYF	TGCGCCAGCAGCCCACCTGACAGGGCTGATACGCAGTATTTT
TRBD1	once	TRBV19	TRBJ2-7	CASSQGAGEQYF	TGTGCCAGTAGTCAGGGGGCGGGGGAGCAGTACTTC
NA	few	TRBV19	TRBJ1-5	CASSSWLGGNQPQHF	TGTGCCAGTAGTAGTTGGCTAGGGGGCAATCAGCCCCAGCATTTT
NA	NA	TRBV10-3	TRBJ1-1	CAISVGGMSTEAFF	TGTGCCATCAGTGTTGGAGGGATGAGCACTGAAGCTTTCTTT
NA	NA	TRBV7-9	TRBJ2-1	CASSLGFRELSKDEQFF	TGTGCCAGCAGCTTAGGTTTCCGGGAATTATCTAAGGATGAGCAGTTCTTC
TRBD2	NA	TRBV19	TRBJ2-3	CASSMTSGADTQYF	TGTGCCAGTAGTATGACTAGCGGGGCAGATACGCAGTATTTT
TRBD1	NA	TRBV6-5	TRBJ1-2	CASSSPGQGAYGYTF	TGTGCCAGCAGTTCCCCGGGACAGGGGGCGTATGGCTACACCTTC
NA	NA	TRBV15	TRBJ2-2	CATSRSPGLGTGELFF	TGTGCCACCAGCAGATCCCCAGGTTTGGGCACCGGGGAGCTGTTTTTT
NA	NA	TRBV7-3	TRBJ2-7	CASSLLGGSSYEQYF	TGTGCCAGCAGCTTACTCGGGGGTAGCTCCTACGAGCAGTACTTC
NA	NA	TRBV13	TRBJ1-2	CASSLSRGGANYGYTF	TGTGCCAGCAGCTTATCTAGGGGGGGAGCTAACTATGGCTACACCTTC
TRBD2	NA	TRBV27	TRBJ2-5	CASSSSSWRGALETQYF	TGTGCCAGCAGTTCATCCTCTTGGCGGGGGGCCTTAGAGACCCAGTACTTC
TRBD1	NA	TRBV10-3	TRBJ1-5	CATGQGPYSNQPQHF	TGTGCCACCGGACAGGGCCCTTATAGCAATCAGCCCCAGCATTTT
NA	NA	TRBV7-9	TRBJ1-1	CASSLGAGTEAFF	TGTGCCAGCAGCTTAGGAGCGGGGACTGAAGCTTTCTTT
NA	few	TRBV5-8	TRBJ1-1	CASSLWGLLNTEAFF	TGTGCCAGCAGCTTGTGGGGGCTCCTGAACACTGAAGCTTTCTTT
TRBD2	NA	TRBV27	TRBJ2-7	CATAVAGTYEQYF	TGTGCCACGGCAGTAGCGGGGACCTACGAGCAGTACTTC
TRBD1	NA	TRBV6-5	TRBJ1-2	CASSGTETGGKGYTF	TGTGCCAGCAGTGGAACTGAGACAGGGGGAAAAGGCTACACCTTC
TRBD2	once	TRBV19	TRBJ2-3	CASNGLAGDPTDTQYF	TGTGCCAGTAATGGACTAGCGGGGGACCCCACAGATACGCAGTATTTT
NA	NA	TRBV7-9	TRBJ1-2	CASSLGKRRAGVYGYTF	TGTGCCAGCAGCTTAGGGAAGCGTCGGGCGGGAGTCTATGGCTACACCTTC
NA	few	TRBV12-2	TRBJ2-2	CASRLPGVTGELFF	TGTGCAAGTCGCTTGCCAGGCGTCACCGGGGAGCTGTTTTTT
TRBD1	NA	TRBV28	TRBJ2-2	CASSLWDGTGSGGELFF	TGTGCCAGCAGTTTATGGGACGGGACAGGGAGCGGCGGGGAGCTGTTTTTT
NA	large	TRBV5-5	TRBJ1-4	CASSLGHSATNEKLFF	TGTGCCAGCAGCTTGGGACACTCTGCAACTAATGAAAAACTGTTTTTT
TRBD1	NA	TRBV6-6	TRBJ1-3	CASRQTGVGGNTIYF	TGTGCCAGCAGACAAACAGGGGTGGGAGGAAACACCATATATTTT
TRBD2	NA	TRBV4-2	TRBJ2-1	CASSQDPTTSGALGQFF	TGTGCCAGCAGCCAAGACCCCACGACTAGCGGGGCCCTTGGGCAGTTCTTC
NA	NA	TRBV5-5	TRBJ1-2	CASSFSYGYTF	TGTGCCAGCAGCTTTAGCTATGGCTACACCTTC
TRBD2	NA	TRBV7-9	TRBJ2-3	CASSLSAGGPDTQYF	TGTGCCAGCAGCTTATCAGCGGGGGGGCCAGATACGCAGTATTTT
NA	NA	TRBV7-9	TRBJ1-6	CASSLGPSPLHF	TGTGCCAGCAGCTTAGGGCCCTCCCCCCTCCACTTT
TRBD1	NA	TRBV4-3	TRBJ2-7	CASSQSFSGGWNEQYF	TGCGCCAGCAGCCAAAGCTTCTCAGGGGGCTGGAACGAGCAGTACTTC
NA	once	TRBV23-1	TRBJ1-6	CASSKGETVKGEGDYSPLHF	TGCGCCAGCAGTAAGGGTGAGACAGTAAAGGGGGAAGGGGATTATTCACCCCTCCACTTT
NA	few	TRBV30	TRBJ2-1	CAWSGGLYSYNEQFF	TGTGCCTGGAGTGGGGGACTCTACTCCTACAATGAGCAGTTCTTC
NA	few	TRBV7-2	TRBJ2-7	CASSLVNGDYEQYF	TGTGCCAGCAGCTTAGTTAACGGAGACTACGAGCAGTACTTC
TRBD1	NA	TRBV6-4	TRBJ1-1	CASSVEQGAGTEAFF	TGTGCCAGCAGTGTTGAACAGGGGGCTGGCACTGAAGCTTTCTTT
NA	NA	TRBV11-2	TRBJ1-1	CASSPTRTVLLAEAFF	TGTGCCAGCAGCCCCACCCGGACAGTTCTGTTGGCTGAAGCTTTCTTT
NA	NA	TRBV5-3	TRBJ2-7	CASSQVGGDYEQYF	TGTGCCAGCAGCCAAGTCGGAGGAGACTACGAGCAGTACTTC
TRBD1	NA	TRBV7-9	TRBJ2-6	CASRSRGQGHSGANVLTF	TGTGCCTCCCGGAGCAGGGGGCAGGGCCACTCTGGGGCCAACGTCCTGACTTTC
TRBD1	NA	TRBV7-9	TRBJ2-7	CASSGGTGPYEQYF	TGTGCCAGCAGCGGGGGGACAGGCCCCTACGAGCAGTACTTC
NA	NA	TRBV6-6	TRBJ1-1	CASSYSETDMNTEAFF	TGTGCCAGCAGTTACTCCGAGACAGACATGAACACTGAAGCTTTCTTT
NA	NA	TRBV18	TRBJ2-7	CASSGGGLSYEQYF	TGTGCCAGCTCAGGGGGAGGTCTTTCCTACGAGCAGTACTTC
TRBD1	NA	TRBV6-1	TRBJ1-1	CASSSGTDVNTEAFF	TGTGCCAGCAGTTCCGGGACAGACGTGAACACTGAAGCTTTCTTT
TRBD1	NA	TRBV10-2	TRBJ1-2	CASYGTGTTLYGYTF	TGCGCCAGCTACGGGACAGGAACGACGCTCTATGGCTACACCTTC
NA	NA	TRBV5-8	TRBJ1-5	CASSFPRGDYSNQPQHF	TGTGCCAGCAGCTTTCCCCGGGGAGATTATAGCAATCAGCCCCAGCATTTT
NA	few	TRBV7-9	TRBJ1-1	CASSLDPQGSNTEAFF	TGTGCCAGCAGCTTAGATCCACAGGGATCGAACACTGAAGCTTTCTTT
TRBD2	NA	TRBV7-3	TRBJ2-2	CASQGLAGQGELFF	TGTGCCAGCCAGGGACTAGCGGGACAAGGGGAGCTGTTTTTT
NA	NA	TRBV5-5	TRBJ2-7	CASSFEGSTYEQYF	TGTGCCAGCAGCTTCGAAGGGAGTACCTACGAGCAGTACTTC
NA	NA	TRBV5-6	TRBJ2-7	CASSSSRDTLYEQYF	TGTGCCAGCAGCTCATCCCGGGACACTCTTTACGAGCAGTACTTC
NA	NA	TRBV11-2	TRBJ2-3	CASSLDSRDTQYF	TGTGCCAGCAGCCTGGACAGCAGAGATACGCAGTATTTT
TRBD1	NA	TRBV27	TRBJ2-5	CASSLSMRQGAEYF	TGTGCCAGCAGTTTATCGATGCGACAGGGGGCAGAGTACTTC
NA	NA	TRBV28	TRBJ1-5	CASRPTGRGNQPQHF	TGTGCCAGCAGACCCACAGGGAGGGGAAATCAGCCCCAGCATTTT
NA	few	TRBV13	TRBJ1-3	CASSLGAGTSGNTIYF	TGTGCCAGCAGCTTAGGGGCAGGAACCTCTGGAAACACCATATATTTT
NA	NA	TRBV19	TRBJ1-1	CASSPGQRSNTEAFF	TGTGCCAGTAGTCCAGGACAGCGCTCCAACACTGAAGCTTTCTTT
TRBD1	once	TRBV27	TRBJ1-5	CASSPAGGIEPQHF	TGTGCCAGCAGTCCGGCAGGGGGGATTGAGCCCCAGCATTTT